This is a list of T cell receptor beta chains from one sample in a study of cytomegalovirus exposure and HLA in healthy donors. The table came from immunoSEQ multiplex PCR; TCRdb's copy has only in-frame clones and leaves some out. Of about 36,000 clones detected, approximately 70% appear once; the ten largest clones hold more than 6.5%. The sequenced sample consisted of PBMCs. The receptors come from a young man in good health and CMV-seronegative. CDR3s include the opening cysteine and the closing phenylalanine or tryptophan. A D gene is named only where the DNA matches it firmly. Clone size is given for some rows only: seen once, a few or many times, or a class if the clone is expanded.

CDR3nt	CDR3aa	d_gene	j_gene	v_gene	len	abundance
TGCGCCAGCAGCCACCGTCACGGGGGATACAATGAGCAGTTCTTC	CASSHRHGGYNEQFF	-	TRBJ2-1	TRBV4-1	15	-
TGTGCCAGCAGCGCCGACAGGGGTAGCGGCTATGGCTACACCTTC	CASSADRGSGYGYTF	TRBD1	TRBJ1-2	TRBV6-5	15	-
TGCGCCAGCAGCCAGGGATTCGACAGGGCCGAGCAGTACTTC	CASSQGFDRAEQYF	TRBD1	TRBJ2-7	TRBV4-1	14	few
TGTGCCAGCAGTTTTGAACGGGAGCGGGAAGAGACCCAGTACTTC	CASSFEREREETQYF	-	TRBJ2-5	TRBV2	15	-
TGCGCCAGCAGCCAAGGTACTAGCGGGGGAACAGATACGCAGTATTTT	CASSQGTSGGTDTQYF	TRBD2	TRBJ2-3	TRBV4-3	16	few
TGTGCCAGCAGCGCCCCAGCGGGGGCAAACAATGAGCAGTTCTTC	CASSAPAGANNEQFF	TRBD2	TRBJ2-1	TRBV7-9	15	-
TGCGCCAGCAGTCCAGGCCCCGGGGCCAACGTCCTGACTTTC	CASSPGPGANVLTF	-	TRBJ2-6	TRBV4-1	14	-
TGCGCCAGCAGCCACCTGGACAGGGGGCTCTACGAGCAGTACTTC	CASSHLDRGLYEQYF	TRBD1	TRBJ2-7	TRBV4-3	15	-
TGTGCCAGCAGCCGGCAGGGCGGGGGGAGCGAGCAGTACTTC	CASSRQGGGSEQYF	TRBD2	TRBJ2-7	TRBV5-5	14	-
TGTGCCAGTCGAAGGGGCAGGAATCAGCCCCAGCATTTT	CASRRGRNQPQHF	-	TRBJ1-5	TRBV19	13	few
TGCGCCAGCAGCTTAACTAGCGGGACCCCCTACGAGCAGTACTTC	CASSLTSGTPYEQYF	TRBD2	TRBJ2-7	TRBV5-1	15	-
TGTGCCAGCAGTTACTCATTTTCGGGACAGCAAGAGACCCAGTACTTC	CASSYSFSGQQETQYF	TRBD1	TRBJ2-5	TRBV6-5	16	-
TGTGCCAGCTCAGGGACTAGCGGGAACGATGAGCAGTTCTTC	CASSGTSGNDEQFF	TRBD2	TRBJ2-1	TRBV18	14	-
TGTGCCAGCAGCCCCTTAGCGGGACCCAGCTCCTACAATGAGCAGTTCTTC	CASSPLAGPSSYNEQFF	TRBD2	TRBJ2-1	TRBV11-2	17	-
TGTGCCAGCAGCTCCGTAGCGGGGTCCTACAATGAGCAGTTCTTC	CASSSVAGSYNEQFF	TRBD2	TRBJ2-1	TRBV11-3	15	once
TGTGCCAGCAGCGTAGCGGCCTATAATTCACCCCTCCACTTT	CASSVAAYNSPLHF	-	TRBJ1-6	TRBV9	14	-
TGTGCCAGCAGCTTATTGGCGGCTGAAGCTTTCTTT	CASSLLAAEAFF	-	TRBJ1-1	TRBV11-2	12	-
TGTGCCAGCAGCTTAGGTCCAGCAACTAATGAAAAACTGTTTTTT	CASSLGPATNEKLFF	-	TRBJ1-4	TRBV7-2	15	-
TGTGCCAGCAGTGAAGTACTACGGAATTCACCCCTCCACTTT	CASSEVLRNSPLHF	-	TRBJ1-6	TRBV25-1	14	-
TGTGCCAGCAGCCATTACAGGGGTGGGGCCAACGTCCTGACTTTC	CASSHYRGGANVLTF	TRBD1	TRBJ2-6	TRBV14	15	few
TGTGCCAGTCAGCCGGACTTACAGAACACTGAAGCTTTCTTT	CASQPDLQNTEAFF	-	TRBJ1-1	TRBV5-6	14	few
TGCAGCGTAGAACCCGGGACAGGGATAGGGTACACCTTC	CSVEPGTGIGYTF	TRBD1	TRBJ1-2	TRBV29-1	13	-
TGTGCCAGCACCCTCCTGTCAGATACGCAGTATTTT	CASTLLSDTQYF	-	TRBJ2-3	TRBV7-2	12	-
TGTGCCAGCATTTGGGGCGGGAGTCAGGATACGCAGTATTTT	CASIWGGSQDTQYF	TRBD2	TRBJ2-3	TRBV6-1	14	-
TGTGCCAGCAGCCCGGGGGTAAACTATGGCTACACCTTC	CASSPGVNYGYTF	-	TRBJ1-2	TRBV6-6	13	-
TGCGCCAGCAGCCGGACAGGTTACGGCTACACCTTC	CASSRTGYGYTF	TRBD1	TRBJ1-2	TRBV5-1	12	-
TGTGCCAGCAGCCAAGACGGACAGGAGACCTACGAGCAGTACTTC	CASSQDGQETYEQYF	TRBD1	TRBJ2-7	TRBV4-2	15	few
TGTGCCAGCAGTTACTCAATCAGCTACGAGCAGTACTTC	CASSYSISYEQYF	-	TRBJ2-7	TRBV6-5	13	-
TGTGCCAGCAGTGTCACGGCTAACTATGGCTACACCTTC	CASSVTANYGYTF	-	TRBJ1-2	TRBV6-1	13	-
TGCAGCAAGGAGGACGGCACAGATACGCAGTATTTT	CSKEDGTDTQYF	-	TRBJ2-3	TRBV29-1	12	-
TGTGCCAGCAGTGCGACAGGGCGGGAGACCCAGTACTTC	CASSATGRETQYF	TRBD1	TRBJ2-5	TRBV25-1	13	once
TGTGCCAGCACGTTCACAGCCGGGCCCCAGCATTTT	CASTFTAGPQHF	-	TRBJ1-5	TRBV2	12	-
TGTGCCAGCAGCTTAGTTTGGGGCAGGGATAGCAATCAGCCCCAGCATTTT	CASSLVWGRDSNQPQHF	-	TRBJ1-5	TRBV7-2	17	few
TGTGCCAGCAGCTTGGTCCTAGCGGGAGGGCGTAGCACAGATACGCAGTATTTT	CASSLVLAGGRSTDTQYF	TRBD2	TRBJ2-3	TRBV5-4	18	-
TGTGCCGGGAACGCGGGAGGGGGGGATACGCAGTATTTT	CAGNAGGGDTQYF	TRBD2	TRBJ2-3	TRBV6-1	13	-
TGTGCCAGCAGTTACCGGGACAACCGCTATGGCTACACCTTC	CASSYRDNRYGYTF	-	TRBJ1-2	TRBV6-5	14	once
TGCGCCAGCAGTGAGTCCCCTATTTACAATGAGCAGTTCTTC	CASSESPIYNEQFF	-	TRBJ2-1	TRBV10-1	14	-
TGTGCCAGCAGCTACCGGGACAGCGAGTTCTCTGGGGCCAACGTCCTGACTTTC	CASSYRDSEFSGANVLTF	TRBD1	TRBJ2-6	TRBV5-6	18	few
TGCGCCAGCGGCCGGGACAGGGAAGGTACTGAAGCTTTCTTT	CASGRDREGTEAFF	TRBD1	TRBJ1-1	TRBV5-1	14	-
TGTGCCAGCAGCCTCACTGGGCTGTATGGCTACACCTTC	CASSLTGLYGYTF	-	TRBJ1-2	TRBV6-6	13	-
TGTGCCAGCAGCACAAGGGGGACCCAGTACTTC	CASSTRGTQYF	-	TRBJ2-5	TRBV28	11	-
TGCAGCGGGGGACAGTCCTACGAGCAGTACTTC	CSGGQSYEQYF	TRBD1	TRBJ2-7	TRBV29-1	11	few
TGTGCCAGCCGTGCAGGGTCTACTTCACCCCTCCACTTT	CASRAGSTSPLHF	-	TRBJ1-6	TRBV2	13	-
TGTGCCAGCAGTTTTCTGTCGCGAGCTACCGTTGAAGCTTTCTTT	CASSFLSRATVEAFF	-	TRBJ1-1	TRBV28	15	-
TGCGCCAGCAGCCAAGGACAGGGTTATTCACCCCTCCACTTT	CASSQGQGYSPLHF	TRBD1	TRBJ1-6	TRBV4-3	14	few
TGTGCCCGCTCGGGCAGTGCGGGCTCAGATACGCAGTATTTT	CARSGSAGSDTQYF	-	TRBJ2-3	TRBV27	14	-
TGTGCCAGCAGCTCCGCTCCTACAGGGCTACCCTATGGCTACACCTTC	CASSSAPTGLPYGYTF	-	TRBJ1-2	TRBV5-6	16	-
TGTGCCAGCAGCTTGGGCCTTAGCGGGAGTCCCAACAATGAGCAGTTCTTC	CASSLGLSGSPNNEQFF	TRBD2	TRBJ2-1	TRBV5-8	17	-
TGTGCCAGCACCCTTTCTGGCGGGACCAACACAGATACGCAGTATTTT	CASTLSGGTNTDTQYF	-	TRBJ2-3	TRBV4-2	16	-
TGTGCCAGCAGTTACTCCCCGGGACAGAAAGTCCTCCTCTTC	CASSYSPGQKVLLF	TRBD1	TRBJ2-1	TRBV6-5	14	-
TGTGCCACAGGACAGGATGCTGAAGCTTTCTTT	CATGQDAEAFF	TRBD1	TRBJ1-1	TRBV2	11	-
TGTGCCAGCAGCAACCGGGACAGCCAAGAGACCCAGTACTTC	CASSNRDSQETQYF	TRBD1	TRBJ2-5	TRBV6-5	14	-
TGTGCCAGCAGCTTAAGCACAGCCAGCTACACTGAAGCTTTCTTT	CASSLSTASYTEAFF	-	TRBJ1-1	TRBV11-2	15	few
TGTGCCAGCAGTGAGGACAGGGGAGAGACCCAGTACTTC	CASSEDRGETQYF	TRBD1	TRBJ2-5	TRBV6-1	13	few
TGTGCCACCAGCAGAGTGGGAGGAAATCAGCCCCAGCATTTT	CATSRVGGNQPQHF	-	TRBJ1-5	TRBV15	14	-
TGTGCCAGCAGCTTACTGGTTGTAGCTAATTCACCCCTCCACTTT	CASSLLVVANSPLHF	-	TRBJ1-6	TRBV7-8	15	few
TGTGCCAGCAGCCCTCGGGACAGGGGGAACTACGAGCAGTACTTC	CASSPRDRGNYEQYF	TRBD1	TRBJ2-7	TRBV6-1	15	-